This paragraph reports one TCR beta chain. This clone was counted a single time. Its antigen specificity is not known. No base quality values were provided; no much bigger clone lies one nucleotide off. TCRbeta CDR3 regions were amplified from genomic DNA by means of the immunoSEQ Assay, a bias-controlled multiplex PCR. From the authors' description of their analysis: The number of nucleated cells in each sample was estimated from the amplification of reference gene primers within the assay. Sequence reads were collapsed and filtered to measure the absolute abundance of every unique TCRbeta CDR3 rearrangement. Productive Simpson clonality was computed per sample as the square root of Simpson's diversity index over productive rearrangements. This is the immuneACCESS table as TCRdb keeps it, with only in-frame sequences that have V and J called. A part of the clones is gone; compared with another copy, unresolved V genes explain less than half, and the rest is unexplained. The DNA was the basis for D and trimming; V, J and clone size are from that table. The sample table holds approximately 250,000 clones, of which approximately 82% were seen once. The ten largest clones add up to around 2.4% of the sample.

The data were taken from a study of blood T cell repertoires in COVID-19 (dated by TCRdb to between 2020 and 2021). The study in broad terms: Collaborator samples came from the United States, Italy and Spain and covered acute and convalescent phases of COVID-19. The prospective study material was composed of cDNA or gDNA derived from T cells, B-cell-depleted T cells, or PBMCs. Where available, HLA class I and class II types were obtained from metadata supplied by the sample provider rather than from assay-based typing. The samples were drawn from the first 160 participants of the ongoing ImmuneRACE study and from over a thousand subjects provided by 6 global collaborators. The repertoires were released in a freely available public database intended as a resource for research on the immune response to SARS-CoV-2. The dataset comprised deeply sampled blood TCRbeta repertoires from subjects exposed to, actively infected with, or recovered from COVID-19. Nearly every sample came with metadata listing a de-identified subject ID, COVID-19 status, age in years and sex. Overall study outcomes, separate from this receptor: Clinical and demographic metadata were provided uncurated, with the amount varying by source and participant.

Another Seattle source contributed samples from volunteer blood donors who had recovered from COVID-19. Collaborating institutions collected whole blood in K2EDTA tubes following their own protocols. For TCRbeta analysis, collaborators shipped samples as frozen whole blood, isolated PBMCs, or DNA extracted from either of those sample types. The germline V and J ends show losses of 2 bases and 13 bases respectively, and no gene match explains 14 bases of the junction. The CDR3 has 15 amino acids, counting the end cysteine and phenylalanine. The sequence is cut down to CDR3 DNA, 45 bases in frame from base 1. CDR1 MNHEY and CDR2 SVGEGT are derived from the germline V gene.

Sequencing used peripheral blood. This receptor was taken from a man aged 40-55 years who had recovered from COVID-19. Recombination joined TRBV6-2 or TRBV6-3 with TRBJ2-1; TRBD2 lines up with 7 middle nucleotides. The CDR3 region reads CASSYGSGARYPQFF. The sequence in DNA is TGTGCCAGCAGTTACGGGAGCGGGGCTCGCTACCCCCAGTTCTTC.